The 11 T cell receptor beta chains below come from one sample, sequenced in a study of shared clonotypes between healthy human individuals. The repertoire was sequenced with immunoSEQ multiplex PCR; TCRdb's copy has only in-frame clones and lacks some. The sample holds 2 million to 2.5 million clones, over 90% seen once. Sequences were obtained from naive CD4+ T cells from PBMCs. Subset given: CD45RA+ positively selected. The receptors shown here come from a man aged 18 to 29 in good health. Some clones in this sample may be carry-over from other donors' samples.

With regard to this clone: Other DNA sequences in the sample encode the same CDR3. The rearrangement uses TRBV5-1 and TRBJ2-7, with 13 bases aligning to TRBD2. The CDR3 consists of 15 residues. V was pared by 2 bases and J by 2 bases, with 1 base of the junction left unmatched. Germline V gives CDR1 SGHRS, CDR2 YFSETQ. CDR3 residues: CASSLGLAGAYEQYF. The CDR3 bases are TGCGCCAGCAGCTTAGGACTAGCGGGAGCCTACGAGCAGTACTTC. The whole variable domain, remainder taken from reference TRBV5-1 and TRBJ2-7, is KAGVTQTPRYLIKTRGQQVTLSCSPISGHRSVSWYQQTPGQGLQFLFEYFSETQRNKGNFPGRFSGRQFSNSRSEMNVSTLELGDSALYLCASSLGLAGAYEQYFGPGTRLTVT.

The chain carries TRBV4-2 and TRBJ1-2; unclear D gene. V lost 3 bases, J lost 0 bases, and 17 bases lay in between. The CDR3 has 17 residues. Germline-derived CDR1 and CDR2 are LGHNA and YNFKEQ. The DNA for the CDR3 is TGTGCCAGCAGCCAGCATCAAAAGACACCTACTAACTATGGCTACACCTTC. Translation gives CASSQHQKTPTNYGYTF.

The V gene is TRBV7-9, the J gene TRBJ2-5; 8 bases agree with TRBD1. The CDR3 is made up of 14 amino acids. The trim removed 5 bases at V and 2 bases at J, leaving 4 bases unmatched. Germline V gene sequence: CDR1 SEHNR, CDR2 FQNEAQ (reference sequence). The CDR3 coding sequence is TGTGCCAGCAGCCGGACAGGGAGTCAAGAGACCCAGTACTTC. Protein sequence: CASSRTGSQETQYF.

This clone was recorded only once. The chain uses TRBV5-1 and TRBJ2-7; the D gene could be TRBD1 or TRBD2 (5 bases each). CDR1 and CDR2 from the germline V gene are SGHRS and YFSETQ. V lost 4 bases and J lost 1, with 15 bases in between. This CDR3 has 15 residues. The CDR3 DNA follows: TGCGCCAGCAGCATAGGGGACGGCCTTTCCTACGAGCAGTACTTC. Translated: CASSIGDGLSYEQYF.

The V call is TRBV5-8, the J call TRBJ2-7; D is possibly TRBD2 (5 bases). V was cut by 5 bases and J by 9 bases, with 15 bases left in between. The CDR3 contains 12 residues. CDR1 is SGHTS, CDR2 YDEGEE, per germline. The CDR3 protein is CASSQDSQRQYF. The CDR3 region has the DNA TGTGCCAGCAGTCAGGACTCTCAGAGGCAGTACTTC.

The rearrangement links TRBV11-2 to TRBJ2-7; 8 nucleotides agree with TRBD2. V lost 7 bases and J lost 2; bases outside the gene matches: 7. Germline loops: CDR1 SGHAT, CDR2 FQNNGV. This CDR3 contains 14 residues. The CDR3, as DNA: TGTGCCAGCACAGGACTAGCTCAGGCCTACGAGCAGTACTTC. This sequence encodes CASTGLAQAYEQYF.

CDR3 protein: CASSDLQGAKPQHF. DNA of the CDR3: TGTGCCAGCAGTGACCTACAGGGGGCCAAGCCCCAGCATTTT. V is TRBV6-1 and J is TRBJ1-5; 9 nucleotides line up with TRBD1. CDR3 length: 14 residues. Losses at the gene ends were 3 bases for V and 8 bases for J; bases not matched to a gene: 5. CDR1 is MNHNS, CDR2 SASEGT, per germline.

This sequence joins TRBV7-8 and TRBJ1-4; 8 positions agree with TRBD1. Germline values: CDR1 SGHVS, CDR2 FQNEAQ. Losses at the gene ends were 1 base for V and 7 bases for J; bases not matched to a gene: 8. The CDR3 is made up of 16 amino acids. The CDR3 bases are TGTGCCAGCAGCTTAGACCCGCCAGGGGGCCGTGAAAAACTGTTTTTT. Its protein product is CASSLDPPGGREKLFF.

V and J are TRBV19 and TRBJ1-2, with D hard to call. This CDR3 is built from 16 residues. The V gene lost 1 base and the J gene lost 1 base, with 13 bases spanning the gap. Germline V gives CDR1 LNHDA, CDR2 SQIVND (reference sequence). CDR3: CASSIVGGFVNYGYTF. The CDR3 region has the DNA TGTGCCAGTAGTATAGTAGGAGGCTTCGTTAACTATGGCTACACCTTC.

The chain is built from TRBV5-1 and TRBJ2-2, with TRBD2 matching 7 bases. Trimming at V came to 4 bases and at J to 3 bases, leaving 3 bases not matched to a gene. Germline loops: CDR1 SGHRS, CDR2 YFSETQ. The CDR3 is made up of 14 amino acids. The CDR3 loop reads CASSLLADTGELFF. The CDR3, as DNA: TGCGCCAGCAGCCTCCTAGCGGACACCGGGGAGCTGTTTTTT.

J is TRBJ2-7 and V is TRBV28, with unresolved D. Germline V gene data show CDR1 as MDHEN and CDR2 as SYDVKM. This CDR3 contains 16 residues. V was pared by 3 bases and J by 6 bases, with 21 bases between. The CDR3 spells CASSFPAFDPPGEQYF. The CDR3 nucleotides are TGTGCCAGCAGTTTCCCGGCCTTTGACCCTCCTGGCGAGCAGTACTTC. Full variable domain (missing parts from reference TRBV28 and TRBJ2-7): DVKVTQSSRYLVKRTGEKVFLECVQDMDHENMFWYRQDPGLGLRLIYFSYDVKMKEKGDIPEGYSVSREKKERFSLILESASTNQTSMYLCASSFPAFDPPGEQYFGPGTRLTVT.